One and the same sample provided the 2 T cell receptor beta chains below, sequenced in a study of vaccination and CD4 T cells after COVID-19. No antigen has been identified for these receptors. Treatment reported: roughly 11-day PBMC culture with coronavirus spike peptide pools or control peptides (ViraFEST assay). At the Johns Hopkins FTIC core, DNA taken from cultured CD4+ T cells was sequenced by way of the Oncomine TCR Beta short-read assay. TCRdb passed the PCR reads through MiXCR, listing each CDR3 protein once. The data show roughly 10,000 distinct CDR3 sequences, around 61% seen once. The sample consisted of CD4+ T cells from blood, cultured in vitro. The receptors come from a human donor who had recovered from COVID-19.

The chain combines TRBV7-9 with TRBJ2-3; D is ambiguous. Germline V lookup: CDR1 SEHNR, CDR2 FQNEAQ (reference sequence). V dropped 5 bases and J dropped 0 bases, with 3 bases sitting between them. The CDR3 contains 12 residues. The CDR3 reads CASSASTDTQYF. DNA for the CDR3: TGTGCCAGCAGCGCTAGCACAGATACGCAGTATTTT.

The gene calls are TRBV27 and TRBJ1-1; TRBD1 matches at 7 bases. This CDR3 comprises 17 residues. Germline lookup yields CDR1 MNHEY and CDR2 SMNVEV (reference sequence). Unmatched junction bases numbered 11, after V lost 4 bases and J lost 0 bases. The chain's CDR3 is CASSSRQGVIMNTEAFF. The CDR3 bases are TGTGCCAGCAGTTCCAGGCAGGGGGTGATTATGAACACTGAAGCTTTCTTT.